Each of the 31 T cell receptor beta chains below was sequenced from the same sample in a study of shared clonotypes between healthy human individuals. Naive CD8 populations comprised CD45RO-negative cells positively selected for CCR7, excluding terminally differentiated effector memory CD45RA+ cells. TCRdb's copy holds only in-frame clones and misses some; the assay was immunoSEQ multiplex PCR. The data show roughly 2.1 million clones, 90% to 95% seen once. Sample: naive CD8+ T cells from PBMCs. The receptor source for this set is a man younger than 30 in good health. Some clones in this sample may be carry-over from other donors' samples.

V and J are TRBV20-1 and TRBJ1-2, with D unclear. The V end lost 8 bases, the J end lost 8 bases, and 6 bases lay between the germline ends. The CDR3 contains 8 residues. Germline CDR1 DFQATT, CDR2 SNEGSKA (reference sequence). The CDR3 loop is CSYRGYTF. The DNA of the CDR3 is TGCAGTTATCGGGGCTACACCTTC.

The gene calls are TRBV10-2 and TRBJ1-2; D call uncertain. Germline values: CDR1 WSHSY, CDR2 SAAADI. This CDR3 spans 15 amino acids. The ends were cut back, 0 bases at V and 0 bases at J, with 8 bases in the middle. The CDR3 sequence is CASSESLSPNYGYTF. The DNA for the CDR3 is TGCGCCAGCAGTGAGTCGCTGTCACCTAACTATGGCTACACCTTC.

The chain couples TRBV28 to TRBJ1-5, with D maybe TRBD1 (6 bases). The CDR3 spans 16 residues. CDR1 and CDR2 from the germline V gene are MDHEN and SYDVKM. Trimming pared 5 bases from V and 2 bases from J, leaving 16 bases between. CDR3 sequence: CASSGRGWVGNQPQHF. In DNA form, the CDR3 reads TGTGCCAGCAGTGGAAGGGGGTGGGTCGGCAATCAGCCCCAGCATTTT.

V is TRBV7-6 and J is TRBJ1-2; TRBD1 might be the D (5 bases). V was trimmed by 6 bases and J by 6 bases, leaving 11 bases between them. The CDR3 has 12 amino acids. CDR1 is SGHVS, CDR2 FNYEAQ, per germline. The CDR3 is CASSLRGDGYTF. The CDR3 region has the DNA TGTGCCAGCAGTCTGCGGGGGGATGGCTACACCTTC.

The rearrangement uses TRBV5-4 and TRBJ2-7; 7 bases are a match to TRBD1. CDR1 and CDR2 (germline): SGHNT, YYREEE (reference sequence). This CDR3 spans 15 amino acids. With V trimmed by 3 bases and J by 3 bases, 9 bases remained unmatched. The CDR3 is CASSSPPGQSYEQYF. As DNA, the CDR3 is TGTGCCAGCAGCTCACCCCCGGGACAGAGCTACGAGCAGTACTTC.

Turning to this clone: Sequence at one end of the junction differs from germline and may be a read error. V is TRBV29-1 and J is TRBJ1-1, with TRBD1 as a possible D gene (6 bases). CDR1 and CDR2 from the germline V gene are SQVTM and ANQGSEA. The CDR3 has 8 residues. This CDR3 reads CSVATGLF. Here the CDR3 DNA reads TGCAGCGTCGCGACAGGCCTATTT.

The chain links TRBV27 to TRBJ2-3; no clear D. V dropped 9 bases and J dropped 6 bases, with 16 bases sitting between them. The CDR3 length is 13 residues. In germline, CDR1 is MNHEY, CDR2 SMNVEV (reference sequence). The CDR3 coding sequence is TGTGCCAGTCGACTCATGGGCATGGATACGCAGTATTTT. This gives the protein CASRLMGMDTQYF.

This chain joins TRBV10-2 and TRBJ2-1; 9 bases align to TRBD2. This CDR3 is built from 20 residues. Germline CDR1 WSHSY, CDR2 SAAADI. The V segment lost 8 bases and the J segment 0 bases; nucleotides outside the gene matches: 20. CDR3 sequence reads: CASFTADYSGRDVSYNEQFF. In DNA form, the CDR3 reads TGCGCCAGCTTCACAGCCGACTATAGCGGGAGAGACGTCTCCTACAATGAGCAGTTCTTC.

This clone was picked up one time. CDR3 DNA sequence: TGTGCCAGCAGCTCCTCTTGGGAGCAGTACTTC. Translating it yields CASSSSWEQYF. The V gene is TRBV7-9, the J gene TRBJ2-7; no definite D call. V lost 4 bases to trimming and J lost 7 bases, with 8 bases between them. Germline V gene data show CDR1 as SEHNR and CDR2 as FQNEAQ (reference sequence). The CDR3 covers 11 residues.

This clone came up once. The same CDR3 arises from other DNA sequences in this sample as well. CDR3 DNA: TGTGCCAGCAGCTTAGACAGTAATCAGCCCCAGCATTTT. It specifies CASSLDSNQPQHF. This chain joins TRBV7-9 and TRBJ1-5, with D hard to call. The CDR3 loop spans 13 amino acids. The V end was cut by 1 base, the J end by 4 bases, with 5 bases between. Germline CDR1 and CDR2: SEHNR and FQNEAQ (reference sequence).

The V call is TRBV28, the J call TRBJ1-1; D not resolved. The CDR3 runs to 13 residues. CDR1 is MDHEN and CDR2 is SYDVKM in the germline V gene. Deletions cut 6 bases from V and 5 bases from J, with 13 bases between. CDR3: CASRPDGWTEAFF. The CDR3 nucleotides read TGTGCCAGCAGACCTGATGGATGGACTGAAGCTTTCTTT. The variable domain in full, with the rest retrieved from reference TRBV28 and TRBJ1-1, is DVKVTQSSRYLVKRTGEKVFLECVQDMDHENMFWYRQDPGLGLRLIYFSYDVKMKEKGDIPEGYSVSREKKERFSLILESASTNQTSMYLCASRPDGWTEAFFGQGTRLTVV.

The chain's CDR3 is CASRPTGGAGNTEAFF. DNA for the CDR3: TGTGCCAGTAGACCGACAGGGGGCGCCGGGAACACTGAAGCTTTCTTT. The rearrangement uses TRBV19 and TRBJ1-1; the match to TRBD1 covers 10 bases. Germline V gives CDR1 LNHDA, CDR2 SQIVND (reference sequence). The trim removed 6 bases at V and 1 base at J, leaving 8 bases unmatched. The CDR3 has 16 residues.

The chain links TRBV13 to TRBJ1-4; TRBD1 might be the D (5 bases). Germline V lookup: CDR1 PRHDT, CDR2 FYEKMQ (reference sequence). This CDR3 has 15 amino acids. Trimming pared 5 bases from V and 5 bases from J, leaving 15 bases between. CDR3 amino acids: CASSMGDDRNEKLFF. The CDR3 nucleotides read TGTGCCAGCAGCATGGGGGACGACCGGAATGAAAAACTGTTTTTT.

This chain links TRBV27 with TRBJ1-1; D is ambiguous. Trimming removed 4 bases from V and 4 bases from J, with 19 bases in between. The CDR3 spans 16 residues. CDR1 MNHEY and CDR2 SMNVEV come from the germline V gene (reference sequence). The CDR3 reads CASSYRVGLVGTEAFF. CDR3 bases: TGTGCCAGCAGTTACCGGGTGGGTCTGGTCGGCACTGAAGCTTTCTTT.

The V and J genes are TRBV28 and TRBJ2-1, with no clear D. Looked up from germline, CDR1 is MDHEN and CDR2 is SYDVKM. The CDR3 covers 17 residues. V lost 3 bases, J lost 3 bases, and 18 bases lay in between. The CDR3 sequence: CASSFIVTTNLYNEQFF. The CDR3 DNA sequence: TGTGCCAGCAGTTTTATAGTAACAACCAACCTCTACAATGAGCAGTTCTTC.

The chain links TRBV7-3 to TRBJ2-6, with 7 positions matching TRBD1. The trim removed 1 base at V and 1 base at J, leaving 7 bases unmatched. Germline V gene lookup returns CDR1 SGHTA and CDR2 FQGTGA. CDR3 length: 18 amino acids. In DNA, the CDR3 is TGTGCCAGCAGCTTAAGCCGAACACAGGGGTCTGGGGCCAACGTCCTGACTTTC. Amino acids: CASSLSRTQGSGANVLTF. Full variable domain (remainder filled in from reference TRBV7-3 and TRBJ2-6): GAGVSQTPSNKVTEKGKYVELRCDPISGHTALYWYRQSLGQGPEFLIYFQGTGAADDSGLPNDRFFAVRPEGSVSTLKIQRTERGDSAVYLCASSLSRTQGSGANVLTFGAGSRLTVL.

The chain is built from TRBV13 and TRBJ2-1; 12 nucleotides match TRBD2. Trimming took 3 bases from V and 8 from J; bases not matched to a gene: 8. Per the germline V gene, CDR1 is PRHDT and CDR2 is FYEKMQ (reference sequence). This CDR3 comprises 16 residues. CDR3 residues: CASSFSTSGSTHEQFF. In nucleotides, the CDR3 is TGTGCCAGCAGCTTCTCGACTAGCGGGAGTACCCATGAGCAGTTCTTC.

The V gene is TRBV19, the J gene TRBJ2-7, with 14 bases lining up with TRBD2. The CDR3 contains 15 residues. V was pared by 3 bases and J by 5 bases, with 3 bases of the junction left unmatched. Germline V gene sequence: CDR1 LNHDA, CDR2 SQIVND (reference sequence). This CDR3 is CASSIEGLAGDEQYF. The CDR3 DNA sequence: TGTGCCAGTAGTATTGAGGGACTAGCGGGAGACGAGCAGTACTTC.

The chain couples TRBV11-2 to TRBJ2-7; TRBD1 is a possible D gene (6 bases). Trimming shortened V by 3 bases and J by 1 base, and 13 bases separated the two germline ends. CDR1 SGHAT and CDR2 FQNNGV come from the germline V gene. The length of the CDR3 is 15 residues. CDR3 nucleotides: TGTGCCAGCAGCTTCGGGTCCAGGGGATCCTACGAGCAGTACTTC. This sequence encodes CASSFGSRGSYEQYF.

This clone has just one count. The chain carries TRBV5-1 and TRBJ2-2, with D maybe TRBD1 (6 bases). CDR3 length: 14 residues. V was clipped by 7 bases and J by 6 bases, with 16 bases between them. In germline, CDR1 is SGHRS, CDR2 YFSETQ. The CDR3, as DNA: TGCGCCAGCGAGGGGGTGGGGATCGCCGGGGAGCTGTTTTTT. Translated: CASEGVGIAGELFF.

With regard to this clone: The same CDR3 arises from other DNA sequences in this sample as well. This CDR3 reads CASSLGGGGYEQYF. As DNA, the CDR3 is TGCGCCAGCAGCTTGGGTGGGGGAGGCTACGAGCAGTACTTC. The chain uses TRBV5-1 and TRBJ2-7; tentatively, D is TRBD2 (6 bases). The CDR3 spans 14 residues. Trimming took off 0 bases at V and 3 bases at J, with 10 bases between the two ends. Germline V gives CDR1 SGHRS, CDR2 YFSETQ.

The CDR3 nucleotides are TGTGCCAGCAGCTCAATAGCGGGAAGCGACACAGATACGCAGTATTTT. Its protein product is CASSSIAGSDTDTQYF. This chain joins TRBV11-2 and TRBJ2-3; 8 bases line up with TRBD2. The CDR3 is 16 residues long. V trimming: 4 bases; J trimming: 2 bases; junction bases outside the gene matches: 8. Germline V gives CDR1 SGHAT, CDR2 FQNNGV.

The chain uses TRBV7-3 and TRBJ2-3; the match to TRBD2 covers 10 bases. V dropped 0 bases and J dropped 6; count of bases not matched to a gene: 6. The V gene's germline CDR1 is SGHTA and CDR2 FQGTGA. The CDR3 runs to 16 residues. The CDR3 here is CASSLTPSGSLDTQYF. The CDR3 region has the DNA TGTGCCAGCAGCTTAACTCCTAGCGGGAGTTTGGATACGCAGTATTTT.

V usage is TRBV4-3 and J usage is TRBJ1-2, with D possibly TRBD1 on 5 matching bases. CDR1 and CDR2 from the germline V gene are LGHNA and YSLEER. The CDR3 runs to 17 residues. Deletions cut 0 bases from V and 2 bases from J, with 16 bases between. In DNA form, the CDR3 reads TGCGCCAGCAGCCAAGAATATCGGACACCAATCAACTATGGCTACACCTTC. Its protein is CASSQEYRTPINYGYTF.

The chain uses TRBV2 and TRBJ2-3; D possibly corresponds to TRBD2 (6 bases). Germline lookup yields CDR1 SNHLY and CDR2 FYNNEI. The CDR3 runs to 16 residues. V was trimmed by 3 bases and J by 0 bases, leaving 13 bases between them. The CDR3 sequence is CASSDREASSTDTQYF. In nucleotides, the CDR3 is TGTGCCAGCAGTGACAGGGAGGCCTCTAGCACAGATACGCAGTATTTT.

The genes are TRBV5-3 and TRBJ2-4; 8 nucleotides line up with TRBD2. TRBV5-3 is sorted into the ORF group, with uncertain function. This CDR3 region has 19 residues. J was trimmed by 1 base and V by 0 bases; bases with no gene match: 12. CDR3 nucleotides: TGTGCCAGAAGCTTGGCGGGAGGGGGACGGGCAGCGGCCAAAAACATTCAGTACTTC. Its protein product is CARSLAGGGRAAAKNIQYF.

With respect to this clone: In the same sample, other DNA sequences code for this CDR3. V and J are TRBV7-9 and TRBJ1-1; possible D gene TRBD1, 5 bases. Germline V gene sequence: CDR1 SEHNR, CDR2 FQNEAQ (reference sequence). The ends were cut back, 3 bases at V and 0 bases at J, with 8 bases in the middle. The CDR3 length is 14 residues. The CDR3 DNA follows: TGTGCCAGCAGCTTTACAGGAATGAACACTGAAGCTTTCTTT. Protein: CASSFTGMNTEAFF.

The genes are TRBV27 and TRBJ1-5; D gene ambiguous. V was pared by 5 bases and J by 0 bases, with 11 bases between. This CDR3 comprises 15 residues. Germline loops: CDR1 MNHEY, CDR2 SMNVEV (reference sequence). CDR3 in DNA: TGTGCCAGCAGTCCCGACTGGGATAGCAATCAGCCCCAGCATTTT. The encoded protein is CASSPDWDSNQPQHF.

This clone appeared once. The J gene is TRBJ1-2, the V gene TRBV9; TRBD1 matches 7 bases. The CDR3 contains 15 residues. Germline V gives CDR1 SGDLS, CDR2 YYNGEE. The V segment lost 0 bases and the J segment 4 bases; nucleotides outside the gene matches: 6. The CDR3 reads CASSVAAAGGYGYTF. CDR3 coding DNA: TGTGCCAGCAGCGTAGCCGCGGCAGGGGGCTATGGCTACACCTTC.

This clone was counted only a few times. V is TRBV28 and J is TRBJ2-4; D remains ambiguous. The germline V and J ends were trimmed by 3 bases and 10 bases, with 10 bases remaining between them. Germline values: CDR1 MDHEN, CDR2 SYDVKM. This CDR3 spans 12 amino acids. CDR3 protein: CASSFPSGIQYF. CDR3 nucleotides: TGTGCCAGCAGTTTCCCCTCTGGGATTCAGTACTTC.

The rearrangement links TRBV9 to TRBJ1-5; tentatively, D is TRBD1 (5 bases). V was clipped by 3 bases and J by 5 bases, with 15 bases between them. CDR1 and CDR2 (germline): SGDLS, YYNGEE. The length of the CDR3 is 15 residues. The CDR3 region has the DNA TGTGCCAGCAGCGCTCAGGGTAATGCGGATCAGCCCCAGCATTTT. Protein product: CASSAQGNADQPQHF.